The 30 T cell receptor beta chains given below trace back to one sample, sequenced in a study of human T cells and chemical hapten exposure. Time point indicated: patch test 2, 6 weeks after DPC sensitization. Treatment given: therapeutic diphenylcyclopropenone sensitization with weekly scalp DPC. Each CDR3 protein gets one entry after TCRdb re-called the RACE reads with MiXCR. The sample records fewer than 85,000 distinct CDR3 sequences, more than 9% being singletons. The sample in question was whole blood, obtained in connection with sensitization to the hapten diphenylcyclopropenone (DPC). The source of these receptors is a man aged 18 to 35 with alopecia areata. Some clones in this sample may be carry-over from other donors' samples.

Note on this clonotype: Germline is not matched at one junction end, which may reflect a read error. V usage is TRBV5-1 and J usage is TRBJ2-5, with D perhaps being TRBD1 or TRBD2 (5 bases each). The germline gives CDR1 SGHRS, CDR2 YFSETQ. The CDR3 is 13 amino acids. CDR3 residues: CTSSIGAGETQYF. For the CDR3, the DNA is TGCACCAGCAGTATCGGGGCCGGGGAGACCCAGTACTTC.

This clonotype has a handful of counts. The CDR3 DNA sequence: TGTGCCAGCAGTGGTAGTGGGACTGGAAACACCATATATTTT. Translation: CASSGSGTGNTIYF. The genes are TRBV28 and TRBJ1-3; no reliable D call. V dropped 5 bases and J dropped 2 bases, with 10 bases sitting between them. This CDR3 is 14 amino acids long. Germline-derived CDR1 and CDR2 are MDHEN and SYDVKM.

The chain has TRBV19 and TRBJ1-5; D not resolved. In germline, CDR1 is LNHDA, CDR2 SQIVND (reference sequence). The length of the CDR3 is 14 residues. With 6 bases removed from V and 4 bases from J, the gap between germline ends came to 13 bases. This chain's CDR3 is CASRFPGPNQPQHF. The CDR3 nucleotides are TGTGCCAGTAGATTTCCAGGCCCAAATCAGCCCCAGCATTTT.

The chain joins TRBV28 to TRBJ2-7; tentatively, D is TRBD2 (5 bases). Germline-derived CDR1 and CDR2 are MDHEN and SYDVKM. CDR3 length: 12 amino acids. With 1 base removed from V and 6 bases from J, the gap between germline ends came to 7 bases. This CDR3 is CASSLSGVEQYF. The CDR3 DNA sequence: TGTGCCAGCAGTTTATCCGGGGTCGAGCAGTACTTC. Filled out from reference TRBV28 and TRBJ2-7, the complete variable domain reads DVKVTQSSRYLVKRTGEKVFLECVQDMDHENMFWYRQDPGLGLRLIYFSYDVKMKEKGDIPEGYSVSREKKERFSLILESASTNQTSMYLCASSLSGVEQYFGPGTRLTVT.

Many counts were recorded for this clonotype. This rearrangement joins TRBV5-1 to TRBJ2-3; tentative D call: TRBD2 (6 bases). The CDR3 extends over 15 amino acids. Trimming removed 4 bases at V and 6 bases at J, with 18 bases between. Germline V gene sequence: CDR1 SGHRS, CDR2 YFSETQ. The CDR3 DNA reads as TGCGCCAGCAGCCTGGGACCGCGGGGCCCCGATACGCAGTATTTT. Translating gives CASSLGPRGPDTQYF.

Ten or more counts support this clonotype. The rearrangement joins TRBV14 to TRBJ2-7; no clear D gene. This CDR3 contains 13 residues. Germline assignment: CDR1 SGHDN and CDR2 FVKESK. V lost 1 base and J lost 6, with 10 bases in between. The CDR3 DNA follows: TGTGCCAGCAGCCAAGTGGGTTACGGCGAGCAGTACGTC. This encodes CASSQVGYGEQYV.

The V call is TRBV6-1, the J call TRBJ2-2, with D unresolved. V was pared by 6 bases and J by 3 bases, with 8 bases between. CDR1 MNHNS and CDR2 SASEGT come from the germline V gene. The CDR3 runs 13 residues. The CDR3 DNA sequence: TGTGCCAGCAGGAGACCCTACACCGGGGAGCTGTTTTTT. Translated, it gives CASRRPYTGELFF.

The chain combines TRBV10-2 with TRBJ2-3; the match to TRBD2 covers 9 bases. This CDR3 has 16 amino acids. Germline V lookup: CDR1 WSHSY, CDR2 SAAADI. V was clipped by 2 bases and J by 2 bases; unmatched bases: 5. CDR3 sequence: CASSEAAGGNTDTQYF. For the CDR3, the DNA is TGCGCCAGCAGTGAGGCAGCGGGGGGCAACACAGATACGCAGTATTTT.

This clonotype was detected only a few times. This rearrangement joins TRBV5-1 to TRBJ2-7, with D possibly matching TRBD1 (6 bases). The ends were cut back, 0 bases at V and 6 bases at J, with 13 bases in the middle. Germline V gene lookup returns CDR1 SGHRS and CDR2 YFSETQ. This CDR3 comprises 14 residues. Here the CDR3 reads CASSLGQANTEQYV. The CDR3 bases are TGCGCCAGCAGCTTGGGACAGGCAAATACCGAGCAGTACGTC.

This clonotype was picked up many times. The genes are TRBV7-9 and TRBJ2-1; weak D call: TRBD2 (6 bases). Germline V gene sequence: CDR1 SEHNR, CDR2 FQNEAQ (reference sequence). V was pared by 5 bases and J by 3 bases, with 14 bases between. The CDR3 totals 15 residues. CDR3 nucleotide sequence: TGTGCCAGCAGCCCAGTGGCGGACTACTACAATGAGCAGTTCTTC. Translating gives CASSPVADYYNEQFF.

This clonotype occurred a few times. J is TRBJ2-1 and V is TRBV7-8, with D unclear. The CDR3 contains 13 residues. V lost 5 bases to trimming and J lost 5 bases, with 10 bases between them. Germline-derived CDR1 and CDR2 are SGHVS and FQNEAQ. CDR3 DNA: TGTGCCAGCAGCAGACGATTCGACAATGAGCAGTTCTTC. Translating gives CASSRRFDNEQFF.

A few counts support this clonotype. The V call is TRBV29-1, the J call TRBJ2-5; no firm D call. The length of the CDR3 is 13 residues. The germline V gene has CDR1 SQVTM and CDR2 ANQGSEA. V dropped 7 bases and J dropped 7 bases, with 19 bases sitting between them. CDR3 DNA: TGCAGCGACCGGCTTCCGGGCCCGGGGACCCAGTACTTC. It is translated as CSDRLPGPGTQYF.

This clonotype was observed a handful of times. CDR3 in DNA: TGTGCCAGCAGCTTAGATCTCGGACTAGCATACAATGAGCAGTTCTTC. Residues: CASSLDLGLAYNEQFF. The chain combines TRBV11-2 with TRBJ2-1; TRBD2 agrees at 8 bases. J lost 4 bases, V lost 0 bases, and 5 bases had no gene match. This CDR3 has 16 residues. Germline CDR1 and CDR2: SGHAT and FQNNGV.

This clonotype was seen a single time. The V call is TRBV28, the J call TRBJ2-7, with D possibly TRBD2 on 7 matching bases. V gave up 6 bases and J gave up 5 bases, with 20 bases separating them. Germline assignment: CDR1 MDHEN and CDR2 SYDVKM. This CDR3 is built from 15 residues. This CDR3 reads CASRIQFAGAHEQYF. The CDR3, as DNA: TGTGCCAGCAGAATACAATTCGCGGGGGCTCACGAGCAGTACTTC. The complete variable domain, with remaining parts taken from reference TRBV28 and TRBJ2-7, reads DVKVTQSSRYLVKRTGEKVFLECVQDMDHENMFWYRQDPGLGLRLIYFSYDVKMKEKGDIPEGYSVSREKKERFSLILESASTNQTSMYLCASRIQFAGAHEQYFGPGTRLTVT.

The sample holds many counts of this clonotype. The chain uses TRBV6-5 and TRBJ2-6; weak D call: TRBD2 (6 bases). Germline V gene sequence: CDR1 MNHEY, CDR2 SVGAGI. The CDR3 spans 16 residues. V lost 0 bases and J 0 bases, leaving 6 bases between the germline ends. CDR3 in amino acids: CASSYSGGSGANVLTF. CDR3 in DNA: TGTGCCAGCAGTTACTCGGGGGGCTCTGGGGCCAACGTCCTGACTTTC.

There are a few counts of this clonotype. The chain is built from TRBV9 and TRBJ1-4; 7 bases match TRBD1. This CDR3 is built from 15 residues. J was trimmed by 7 bases and V by 4 bases; bases with no gene match: 10. CDR1 SGDLS and CDR2 YYNGEE come from the germline V gene. In nucleotides, the CDR3 is TGTGCCAGCAGCCCGTTGACAGGGCGGGGTGAAAAACTGTTTTTT. It translates to CASSPLTGRGEKLFF.

This chain joins TRBV2 and TRBJ1-1; D remains unclear. The V gene lost 4 bases and the J gene lost 3 bases, with 15 bases spanning the gap. Germline V gene data show CDR1 as SNHLY and CDR2 as FYNNEI. The CDR3 consists of 15 residues. This CDR3 is CASSARTGFYTEAFF. The CDR3 nucleotides read TGTGCCAGCAGTGCCCGGACCGGTTTTTACACTGAAGCTTTCTTT.

This clonotype came up many times. CDR3 in amino acids: CASSLIGQGRGELFF. The CDR3 nucleotides read TGTGCCAGCAGCTTAATAGGACAGGGGCGTGGGGAACTGTTTTTT. V gene TRBV7-2 combines with J gene TRBJ1-4; 9 positions match TRBD1. The CDR3 consists of 15 residues. From germline, CDR1 is SGHTA and CDR2 FQGNSA. V trimming: 2 bases; J trimming: 12 bases; junction bases outside the gene matches: 10.

J is TRBJ2-3 and V is TRBV10-3, with D perhaps matching TRBD1 (5 bases). CDR1 is ENHRY, CDR2 SYGVKD, per germline. The CDR3 has 14 amino acids. Trimming stripped 2 bases from V and 6 bases from J, with 12 bases between. The CDR3 sequence: CAISERSGLDTQYF. The DNA of the CDR3 is TGTGCCATCAGTGAGAGGTCAGGGTTGGATACGCAGTATTTT.

CDR3 sequence (DNA): TGTGCCAGCAGCCCTAGACTAGCGGGGCCCCCCCAAGAGACCCAGTACTTC. Protein: CASSPRLAGPPQETQYF. The genes are TRBV7-9 and TRBJ2-5; 11 bases fit TRBD2. The CDR3 contains 17 residues. The V gene's germline CDR1 is SEHNR and CDR2 FQNEAQ (reference sequence). V was pared by 5 bases and J by 1 base, with 9 bases of the junction left unmatched.

This clonotype was seen a few times. The chain has TRBV2 and TRBJ2-5, with 12 bases identical to TRBD2. Germline CDR1 reads SNHLY; CDR2 reads FYNNEI. The J segment lost 7 bases and the V segment lost 7 bases, leaving 13 bases of the junction unmatched. CDR3 length: 16 residues. CDR3 residues: CASNRLAGDLRVTQYF. CDR3 DNA sequence: TGTGCCAGCAACCGACTAGCGGGGGACCTCCGGGTGACCCAGTACTTC.

This clonotype was found many times. This chain joins TRBV6-2 or TRBV6-3 and TRBJ1-5; 8 positions agree with TRBD1. The V gene end was trimmed by 6 bases and the J gene end by 0 bases; junction bases not matched to a gene: 10. Germline V gives CDR1 MNHEY, CDR2 SVGEGT. This CDR3 comprises 17 residues. The CDR3 spells CASRASGQGYSNQPQHF. CDR3 DNA: TGTGCCAGCAGAGCCTCAGGACAGGGCTATAGCAATCAGCCCCAGCATTTT.

The CDR3 nucleotides are TGTGCCAGCAGCTGGGGACAGGGACGCGAGCAGTACTTC. This encodes CASSWGQGREQYF. The chain has TRBV11-2 and TRBJ2-7; 9 nucleotides line up with TRBD1. Germline V gives CDR1 SGHAT, CDR2 FQNNGV. The V segment lost 4 bases and the J segment 6 bases; nucleotides outside the gene matches: 4. The CDR3 has 13 amino acids.

This clonotype came up a few times. The V gene is TRBV28, the J gene TRBJ2-5; D perhaps matches TRBD1 (5 bases). Germline lookup yields CDR1 MDHEN and CDR2 SYDVKM. CDR3 length: 14 amino acids. V shed 6 bases and J shed 5 bases, with 16 bases lying between them. This CDR3 is CASRAQGSGETQYF. In DNA, the CDR3 is TGTGCCAGCAGGGCCCAGGGTAGTGGGGAGACCCAGTACTTC.

This clonotype was seen many times. V and J are TRBV27 and TRBJ2-7; 10 bases are shared with TRBD1. The germline gives CDR1 MNHEY, CDR2 SMNVEV (reference sequence). Unmatched junction bases numbered 10, after V lost 5 bases and J lost 3 bases. The CDR3 is 16 amino acids. The CDR3 region is CASSVIPGQGFYEQYF. The CDR3 bases are TGTGCCAGCAGTGTGATTCCGGGACAGGGGTTCTACGAGCAGTACTTC.

The rearrangement joins TRBV6-2 or TRBV6-3 to TRBJ2-3; 7 bases agree with TRBD2. Germline loops: CDR1 MNHEY, CDR2 SVGEGT. Trimming removed 4 bases from V and 4 bases from J; junction bases left unmatched: 8. The CDR3 is 15 amino acids. This chain's CDR3 is CASSSVRGSADTQYF. CDR3 nucleotide sequence: TGTGCCAGCAGTTCGGTGCGGGGGTCTGCAGATACGCAGTATTTT.

This clonotype was seen a few times. V usage is TRBV7-2 and J usage is TRBJ2-5; D may correspond to TRBD1 or TRBD2 (6 bases each). Germline CDR1 reads SGHTA; CDR2 reads FQGNSA. The CDR3 sequence is 15 residues long. The V end lost 4 bases, the J end lost 5 bases, and 17 bases lay between the germline ends. Here the CDR3 DNA reads TGTGCCAGCAGCTCAGTACCGGGGGCAGGCGAGACCCAGTACTTC. It is translated as CASSSVPGAGETQYF.

This clonotype was seen once. A read error may explain this, as a much larger clone is one base away. This sequence joins TRBV20-1 and TRBJ1-1; D unresolved. V lost 5 bases and J 3 bases, leaving 7 bases between the germline ends. This CDR3 is 11 amino acids long. Germline V gene data show CDR1 as DFQATT and CDR2 as SNEGSKA (reference sequence). CDR3 sequence: CSAQRYTEAFF. The CDR3 DNA reads as TGCAGTGCTCAGAGGTACACTGAAGCTTTCTTT.

This clonotype was detected only a few times. The J gene is TRBJ2-3, the V gene TRBV20-1; 7 positions match TRBD2. Trimming removed 6 bases from V and 0 bases from J; junction bases left unmatched: 6. The CDR3 sequence is 14 residues long. Germline V CDR1 and CDR2: DFQATT, SNEGSKA (reference sequence). The CDR3 sequence: CSAGGTPSTDTQYF. CDR3 bases: TGCAGTGCGGGAGGGACTCCCAGCACAGATACGCAGTATTTT.

This clonotype was seen at least ten times. The V call is TRBV7-8, the J call TRBJ1-3; maybe TRBD1 (5 bases). Deletions cut 4 bases from V and 2 bases from J, with 12 bases between. The germline V gene encodes CDR1 SGHVS and CDR2 FQNEAQ. This CDR3 is built from 15 residues. The chain's CDR3 is CASSSIMGAGNTIYF. Here the CDR3 DNA reads TGTGCCAGCAGCTCTATAATGGGGGCTGGAAACACCATATATTTT. Full variable domain (outside the CDR3, taken from reference TRBV7-8 and TRBJ1-3): GAGVSQSPRYKVAKRGQDVALRCDPISGHVSLFWYQQALGQGPEFLTYFQNEAQLDKSGLPSDRFFAERPEGSVSTLKIQRTQQEDSAVYLCASSSIMGAGNTIYFGEGSWLTVV.